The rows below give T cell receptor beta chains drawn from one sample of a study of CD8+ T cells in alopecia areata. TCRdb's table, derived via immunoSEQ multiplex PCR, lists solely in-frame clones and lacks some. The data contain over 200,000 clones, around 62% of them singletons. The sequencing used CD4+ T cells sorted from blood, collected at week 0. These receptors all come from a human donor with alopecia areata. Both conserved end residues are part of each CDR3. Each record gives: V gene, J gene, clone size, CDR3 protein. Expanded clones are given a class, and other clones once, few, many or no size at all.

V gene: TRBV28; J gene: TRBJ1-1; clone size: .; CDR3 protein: CASSLFHGQAVEAFF
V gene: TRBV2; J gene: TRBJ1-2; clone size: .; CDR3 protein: CASSEDSVRGGYTF
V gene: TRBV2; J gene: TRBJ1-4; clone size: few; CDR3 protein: CASSPRRGFNEKLFF
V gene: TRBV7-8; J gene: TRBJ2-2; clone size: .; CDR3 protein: CASSPRPPQGGTGELFF
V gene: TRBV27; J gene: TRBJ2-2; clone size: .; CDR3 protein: CASSAVLLRGRTGELFF
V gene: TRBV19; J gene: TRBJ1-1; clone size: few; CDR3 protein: CASRPPGGMRDEAFF
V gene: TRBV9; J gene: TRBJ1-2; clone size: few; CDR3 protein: CASSVTTNNYGYTF
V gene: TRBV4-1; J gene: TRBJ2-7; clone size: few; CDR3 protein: CASSQYKLAGGYEQYF
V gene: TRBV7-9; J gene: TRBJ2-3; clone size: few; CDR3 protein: CASSAHRGRTDTQYF
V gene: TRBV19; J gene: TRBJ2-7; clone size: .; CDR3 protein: CASSPRQAGGYEQYF
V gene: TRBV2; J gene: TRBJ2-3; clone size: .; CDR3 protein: CASTSFSRTAGDTQYF
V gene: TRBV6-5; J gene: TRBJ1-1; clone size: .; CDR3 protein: CASSYLPTGAGEAFF
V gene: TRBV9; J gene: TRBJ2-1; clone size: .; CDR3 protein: CASSVDVRYNEQFF
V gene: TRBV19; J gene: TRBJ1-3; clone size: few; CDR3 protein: CASTRTGGFGNTIYF
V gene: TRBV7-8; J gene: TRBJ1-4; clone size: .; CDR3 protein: CASSLTRVTNEKLFF
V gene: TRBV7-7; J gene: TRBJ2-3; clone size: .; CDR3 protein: CASSSGTLSTDTQYF
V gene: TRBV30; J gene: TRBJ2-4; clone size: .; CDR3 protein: CAWRLTGGPDLAKNIQYF
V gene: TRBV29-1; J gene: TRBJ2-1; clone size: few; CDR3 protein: CSVEGGIGTAYNEQFF
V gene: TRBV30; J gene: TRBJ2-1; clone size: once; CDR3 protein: CAWSPLAGGYNEQFF
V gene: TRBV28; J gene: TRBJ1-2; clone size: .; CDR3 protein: CASSLGDRGIYTF
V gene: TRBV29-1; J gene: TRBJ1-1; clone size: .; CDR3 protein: CSAGQMNTEAFF
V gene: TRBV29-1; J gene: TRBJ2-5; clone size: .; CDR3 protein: CSVSRRQETQYF
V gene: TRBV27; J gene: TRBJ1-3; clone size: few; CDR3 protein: CASSLTRSSGNTIYF
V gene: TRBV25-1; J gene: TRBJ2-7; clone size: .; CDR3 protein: CAVEQREGYEQYF
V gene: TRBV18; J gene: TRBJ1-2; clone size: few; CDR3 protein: CASSPLDTNYGYTF
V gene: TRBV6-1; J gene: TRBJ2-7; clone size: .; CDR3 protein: CASSEAYWGTYEQYF
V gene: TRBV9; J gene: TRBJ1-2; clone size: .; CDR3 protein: CASSSHRDGYTF
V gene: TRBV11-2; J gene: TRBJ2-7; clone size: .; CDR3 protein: CASSLGRTYEQYF
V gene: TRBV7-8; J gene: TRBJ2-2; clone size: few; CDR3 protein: CASTFIGGELFF
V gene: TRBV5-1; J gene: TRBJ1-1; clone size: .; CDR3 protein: CASSDGDSGRDTEAFF
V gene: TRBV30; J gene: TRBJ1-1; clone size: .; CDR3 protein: CAWSVGGEAFF
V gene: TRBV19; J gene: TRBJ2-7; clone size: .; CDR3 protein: CASSNPGGQGYEQYF
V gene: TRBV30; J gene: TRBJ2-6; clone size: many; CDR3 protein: CASRDLRSGANVLTF
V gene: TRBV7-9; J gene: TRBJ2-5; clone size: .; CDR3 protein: CASTRAGGYQETQYF
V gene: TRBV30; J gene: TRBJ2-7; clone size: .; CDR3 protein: CAWSVQGSSYEQYF
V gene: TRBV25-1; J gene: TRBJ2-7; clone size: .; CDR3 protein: CASSEYLRDHLPEYF
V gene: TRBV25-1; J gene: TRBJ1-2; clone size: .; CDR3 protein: CASSRTGLNYGYTF
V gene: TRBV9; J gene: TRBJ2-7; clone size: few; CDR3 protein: CASSPRRGSDEQYF
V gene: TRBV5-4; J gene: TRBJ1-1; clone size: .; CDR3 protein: CASSFHRTGTAEVAFF
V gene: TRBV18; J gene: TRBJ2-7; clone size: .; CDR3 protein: CASSSTYRVYEQYF
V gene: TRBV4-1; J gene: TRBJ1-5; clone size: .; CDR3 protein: CASSQAGLGGFGNQPQHF
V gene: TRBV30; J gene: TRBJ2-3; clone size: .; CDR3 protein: CAWSGTGAGMLAQYF
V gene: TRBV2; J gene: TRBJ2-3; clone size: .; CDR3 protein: CASRGSDYTQYF
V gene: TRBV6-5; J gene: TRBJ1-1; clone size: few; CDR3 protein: CASSPNGRNTEAFF
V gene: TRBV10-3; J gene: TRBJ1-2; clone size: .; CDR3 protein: CAISESLGQGNYGYTF
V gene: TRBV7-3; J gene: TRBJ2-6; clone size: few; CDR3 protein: CASSSNARAGANVLTF
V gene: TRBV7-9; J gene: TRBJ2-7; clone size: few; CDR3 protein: CASSATGDEQYF
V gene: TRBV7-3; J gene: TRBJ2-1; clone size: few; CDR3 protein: CASSHSSISSGKNYNEQFF
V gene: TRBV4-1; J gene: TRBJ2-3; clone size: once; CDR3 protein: CASSHPADTQYF
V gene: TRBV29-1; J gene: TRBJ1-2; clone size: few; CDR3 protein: CSPDGTGGNYGYTF
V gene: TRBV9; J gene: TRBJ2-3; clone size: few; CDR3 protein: CASSVGSGARTDTQYF
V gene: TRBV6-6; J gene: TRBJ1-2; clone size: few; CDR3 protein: CATDGTLGYTF
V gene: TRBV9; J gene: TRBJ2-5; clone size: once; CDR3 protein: CASSVTSGQETQYF
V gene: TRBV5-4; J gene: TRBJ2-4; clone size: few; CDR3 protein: CASSLQGAKNIQYF